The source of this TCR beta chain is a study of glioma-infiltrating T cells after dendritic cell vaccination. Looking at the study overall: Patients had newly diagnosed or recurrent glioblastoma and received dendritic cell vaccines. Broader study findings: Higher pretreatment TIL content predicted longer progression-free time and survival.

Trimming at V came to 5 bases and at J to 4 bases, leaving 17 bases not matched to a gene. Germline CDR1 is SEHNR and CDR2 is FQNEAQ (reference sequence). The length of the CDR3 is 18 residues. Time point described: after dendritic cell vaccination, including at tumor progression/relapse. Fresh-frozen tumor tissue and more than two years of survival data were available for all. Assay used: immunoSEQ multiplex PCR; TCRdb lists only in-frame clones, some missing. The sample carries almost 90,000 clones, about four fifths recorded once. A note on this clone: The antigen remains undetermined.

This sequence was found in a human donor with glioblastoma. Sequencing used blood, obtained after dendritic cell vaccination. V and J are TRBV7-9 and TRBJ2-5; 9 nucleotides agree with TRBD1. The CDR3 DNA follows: TGTGCCAGCAGCCACATCCGAGCCGGGACAGGGTTTACAGAGACCCAGTACTTC. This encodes CASSHIRAGTGFTETQYF.